This note documents a single TCR beta chain sequence. This record comes from a study of blood T cell repertoires in COVID-19. Study information: Samples taken during acute and convalescent COVID-19 were collected in the United States, Italy and Spain. T cells, B-cell-depleted T cells, or PBMCs supplied cDNA or gDNA.

Original processing notes: Amplification with reference gene primers provided the estimates of nucleated cell counts. The protocol was immunoSEQ multiplex PCR, while the TCRdb copy is restricted to in-frame clones and leaves out a portion. V and J calls and clone size are those listed in that table; D and trimming were worked out from the DNA. This sample yields around 250,000 clones, of which approximately 83% are seen a single time; around 2% belongs to the top ten. The length of the CDR3 is 14 residues. Trimming cost V 11 bases and J 4 bases; bases outside gene matches: 11. Germline V CDR1 and CDR2: MNHEY, SMNVEV (reference sequence).

Sequenced: peripheral blood. The sequence came from a man between 25 and 39 years old who had recovered from COVID-19. The chain carries TRBV27 and TRBJ2-3, with 8 bases aligning to TRBD1. The CDR3 reads CACRGAGGPDTQYF. For the CDR3, the DNA is TGTGCCTGCCGGGGTGCAGGGGGCCCAGATACGCAGTATTTT.